This entry concerns a single TCR beta chain. Its antigen has not been determined. This specimen comes from a study of CXCR3-negative and CXCR3-positive naive CD8 T cells (dated by TCRdb to 2018 to 2020). A note on the overall study: About 135 million TRB reads were obtained in total, roughly 1.5 +/- 0.3 million reads per library. Diversity and physicochemical repertoire analyses were performed on about a dozen donors pooled from two independent experiments. The TRBV-TRBJ cluster analysis covered naive subsets from several donors and memory cells from 3 donors. On the study overall, not on this receptor specifically: Repertoire diversity was comparably high in both naive subsets but much lower in memory CD8+ T cells. Because surface CD5, which is linked to self-reactivity in mice, was comparable between the naive subsets, TCR interaction strength was also inferred from TRB CDR3 physicochemical properties. Compared with CXCR3-negative naive cells, CXCR3-positive naive cells had TRB CDR3s with higher hydrophobicity (lower Kidera factor 4), lower energy, and higher strength and volume indices. Freshly isolated PBMCs were used for most assays because CXCR3 expression went down partially after cryopreservation. Naive CXCR3-negative and CXCR3-positive cells from the same donor showed similar TRBV-TRBJ usage, whereas memory cells showed distinct patterns.

The CDR3 runs 18 amino acids, cysteine and phenylalanine included. No DNA has been recorded. Taken from the germline V gene (reference sequence), the CDR1 and CDR2 loops are MNHEY and SMNVEV. For each CD8+ T cell subset, flow sorting was done in triplicate, and a few hundred thousand cells per subset went directly into RLT lysis buffer. To exclude memory contaminants, naive CD8+ T cells were stringently defined as CD45RO-CCR7+CD27+CD95-. Peripheral blood mononuclear cells were isolated from buffy coats using standard density gradient centrifugation. A FACSAria III was used to flow-sort naive CD8+ T cells into CXCR3-negative and CXCR3-positive populations. An RNeasy Mini Kit was used to extract total RNA from the sorted cells. These reads were obtained on a NextSeq 550. The Human TCR Profiling Kit (MiLaboratory) was used to make UMI-labeled 5' RACE TRB cDNA libraries. The full amount of extracted RNA was used for cDNA synthesis, and the full amount of resulting cDNA was used for PCR amplification. Libraries were prepared in parallel with an identical number of PCR cycles. The original methods were these. MIGEC and MiXCR extracted about 53,000 +/- 10,000 unique UMI-labeled TRB cDNA molecules per library, requiring at least two reads per UMI. An average of roughly 40,000 +/- 10,000 functional in-frame TRB CDR3 nucleotide clonotypes without stop codons was found per library. After each sample was downsampled to 5000 UMI-labeled TRB molecules, VDJtools was used to calculate diversity metrics such as normalized Shannon-Wiener and Chao1. VDJtools computed clonotype-size-weighted physicochemical properties of the central five CDR3 residues: interaction energy, strength, volume and Kidera factor 4. Following reprocessing of the reads by TCRdb, the data hold one row per CDR3 protein sequence and no DNA is available. V and J calls and clone size were set by TCRdb, not the authors. The sample's own table lists fewer than 95,000 distinct CDR3 sequences. In total, the top ten clones hold roughly 1.8% of the sample.

What was sequenced was naive CXCR3- CD8+ T cells from blood. The sample's cell subset or site label, in plain terms: CD45RO-CCR7+CD27+CD95- naive CD8+ T cells lacking CXCR3 (TNR3-). This sequence was found in a human donor in good health. Some clones in this sample may be carry-over from other donors' samples. In this chain, TRBV27 is recombined with TRBJ2-1; the TRBD2 assignment by TCRdb is unverifiable without DNA. CDR3 reads: CASSHGVAGGRQNNEQFF.